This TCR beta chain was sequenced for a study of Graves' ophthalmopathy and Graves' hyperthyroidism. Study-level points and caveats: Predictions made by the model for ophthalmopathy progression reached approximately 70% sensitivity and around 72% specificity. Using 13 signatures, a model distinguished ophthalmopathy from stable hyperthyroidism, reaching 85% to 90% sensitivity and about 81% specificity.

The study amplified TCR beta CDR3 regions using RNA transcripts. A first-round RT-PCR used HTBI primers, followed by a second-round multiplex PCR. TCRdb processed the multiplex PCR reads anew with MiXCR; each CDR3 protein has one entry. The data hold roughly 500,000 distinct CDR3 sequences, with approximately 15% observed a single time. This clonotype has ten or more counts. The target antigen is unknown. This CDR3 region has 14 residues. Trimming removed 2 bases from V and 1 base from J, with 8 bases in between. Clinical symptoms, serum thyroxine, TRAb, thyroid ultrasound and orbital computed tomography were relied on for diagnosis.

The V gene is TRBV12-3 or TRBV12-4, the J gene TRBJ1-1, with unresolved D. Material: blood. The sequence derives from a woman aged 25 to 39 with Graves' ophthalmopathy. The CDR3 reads CASSLTSGNTEAFF. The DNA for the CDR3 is TGTGCCAGCAGTTTAACAAGCGGGAACACTGAAGCTTTCTTT.